This T cell receptor (beta chain) emerged from a study of T cells after yellow fever vaccination. CDR3 length equals 14 residues. Germline lookup yields CDR1 SGDLS and CDR2 YYNGEE. V was clipped by 2 bases and J by 6 bases; unmatched bases: 4. It was through 5'RACE template switching that TCR cDNA was made, with a universal primer site and UMIs added. TCRdb reprocessed the 5' RACE reads with MiXCR, giving one entry per CDR3 protein. The data contain a few hundred thousand distinct CDR3 sequences, approximately 19% of them singletons. The sequenced sample was PBMCs, obtained before the yellow fever booster vaccination. This TCR was sampled from a man younger than 30 who received the YFV17D yellow fever vaccine. The chain joins TRBV9 to TRBJ2-7; 11 bases align to TRBD1. CDR3 loop: CASSVGGQGGEQYF. DNA for the CDR3: TGTGCCAGCAGCGTGGGGGGACAGGGGGGCGAGCAGTACTTC.